The table lists the clone carrying this TCR beta chain with a count of one. These data are taken from a study of blood T cell repertoires in COVID-19. Background on the study: Material from acute and convalescent COVID-19 was sourced from the United States, Italy and Spain. PBMCs, B-cell-depleted T cells, or T cells were the source of the cDNA or gDNA that made up the material.

Under the authors' procedure: For nucleated cells, counts were estimated from reference gene primer amplification. Assay used: immunoSEQ multiplex PCR; TCRdb lists only in-frame clones, some missing. V, J and clone size are those of that table, while D and trimming were read from the DNA. Among roughly 180,000 clones, around 86% were seen once, and the ten largest hold 0.99%. This clonotype was sampled from a young man with acute or convalescent COVID-19. Input material: peripheral blood.

The chain's CDR3 is CASSVQQGPGNTIYF. In nucleotides, the CDR3 is TGTGCCAGCAGCGTCCAACAGGGCCCTGGAAACACCATATATTTT. The rearrangement links TRBV7-8 to TRBJ1-3, with D perhaps TRBD1 (6 bases). Trimming left V 5 bases short and J 2 bases short, with 13 bases between. CDR1 is SGHVS and CDR2 is FQNEAQ in the germline V gene. The CDR3 has 15 residues.